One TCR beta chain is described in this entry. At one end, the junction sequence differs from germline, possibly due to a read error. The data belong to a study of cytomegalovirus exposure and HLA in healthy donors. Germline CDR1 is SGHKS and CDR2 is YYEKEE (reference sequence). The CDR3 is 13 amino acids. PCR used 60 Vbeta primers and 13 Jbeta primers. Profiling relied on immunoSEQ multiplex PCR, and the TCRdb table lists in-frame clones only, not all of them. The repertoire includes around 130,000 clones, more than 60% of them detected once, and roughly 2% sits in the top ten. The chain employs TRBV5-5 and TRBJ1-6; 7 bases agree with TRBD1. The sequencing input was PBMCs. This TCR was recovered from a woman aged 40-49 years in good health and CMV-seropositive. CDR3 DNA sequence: TGTGCCAGCAGCATCACAGGGGAATCACCCTTCCACTTT. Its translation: CASSITGESPFHF.